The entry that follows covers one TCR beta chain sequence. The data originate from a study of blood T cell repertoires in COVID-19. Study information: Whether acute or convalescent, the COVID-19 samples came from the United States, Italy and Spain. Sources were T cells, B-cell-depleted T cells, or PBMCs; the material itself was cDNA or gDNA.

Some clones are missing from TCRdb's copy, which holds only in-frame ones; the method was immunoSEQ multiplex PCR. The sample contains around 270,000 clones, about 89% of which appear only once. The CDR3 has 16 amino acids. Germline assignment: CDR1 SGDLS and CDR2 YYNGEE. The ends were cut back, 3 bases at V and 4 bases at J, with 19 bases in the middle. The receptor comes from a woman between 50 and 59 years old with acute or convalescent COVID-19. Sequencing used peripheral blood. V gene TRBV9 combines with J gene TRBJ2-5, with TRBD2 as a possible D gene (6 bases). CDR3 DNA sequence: TGTGCCAGCAGCGAGGGTAGCGGTTTTGGAGGAGAGACCCAGTACTTC. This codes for CASSEGSGFGGETQYF.